This T cell receptor beta chain was captured in a study of spatial heterogeneity in lung cancer. TCRdb analysed the 5' RACE reads with MiXCR anew, one entry per CDR3 protein. The top ten hold roughly a fifth of the sample, which has around 15,000 distinct CDR3 sequences, about 6.7% seen once. This clonotype was seen ten or more times. The antigen remains unidentified. Since it is a stray read in a library aimed at alpha chains, this beta chain has a size that is not meaningful. Study-wide results and caveats: Counts of ubiquitous and regional expanded TCRs tracked ubiquitous and regional nonsynonymous mutations, respectively. Mutation counts in tumors were tracked by counts of expanded intratumoral alpha and beta TCRs.

The time point denotes: sample taken at primary tumor resection. The donors comprised approximately 72 untreated early-stage non-small cell lung cancer patients. No cell sorting; template was whole RNA from tumor, lung tissue or PBMC. V lost 4 bases to trimming and J lost 0 bases, with 6 bases between them. The CDR3 loop spans 13 amino acids. Germline CDR1 and CDR2: MNHEY and SVGEGT. This chain links TRBV6-2 or TRBV6-3 with TRBJ1-2; D gene uncertain. Here the sequenced sample was lung tumor tissue, taken at surgery. The receptor was isolated from a female donor with early-stage non-small cell lung cancer. Here the CDR3 DNA reads TGTGCCAGCAGTTCGCGGTCTAACTATGGCTACACCTTC. It is translated as CASSSRSNYGYTF.